Included here is one T cell receptor beta chain sequence, with context. Its antigen is not identified. The data originate from a study of T cell responses to AZD1222 COVID-19 vaccine. The wider study: Pooled samples include second doses given at about 4 or 12 weeks.

This CDR3 contains 19 residues. The ends lost 2 bases at V and 0 bases at J; junction bases unmatched: 13. Findings and limits, study-wide: Donors were mostly white British, more females; clonal diversity possibly underestimated.

Sequenced by immunoSEQ multiplex PCR; TCRdb stores in-frame clones only, minus some. The data contain more than 85,000 clones, around 85% of them singletons. The chain uses TRBV5-3 and TRBJ1-4; 7 bases align to TRBD1. Being an ORF, TRBV5-3 has a function that is uncertain. This TCR came from an adult in good health. The source was peripheral blood, collected on day 0 of AZD1222 vaccination. CDR3 DNA sequence: TGTGCCAGAAGCTTAACCACAGGGGCGTACTTTGCAACTAATGAAAAACTGTTTTTT. Protein sequence: CARSLTTGAYFATNEKLFF.